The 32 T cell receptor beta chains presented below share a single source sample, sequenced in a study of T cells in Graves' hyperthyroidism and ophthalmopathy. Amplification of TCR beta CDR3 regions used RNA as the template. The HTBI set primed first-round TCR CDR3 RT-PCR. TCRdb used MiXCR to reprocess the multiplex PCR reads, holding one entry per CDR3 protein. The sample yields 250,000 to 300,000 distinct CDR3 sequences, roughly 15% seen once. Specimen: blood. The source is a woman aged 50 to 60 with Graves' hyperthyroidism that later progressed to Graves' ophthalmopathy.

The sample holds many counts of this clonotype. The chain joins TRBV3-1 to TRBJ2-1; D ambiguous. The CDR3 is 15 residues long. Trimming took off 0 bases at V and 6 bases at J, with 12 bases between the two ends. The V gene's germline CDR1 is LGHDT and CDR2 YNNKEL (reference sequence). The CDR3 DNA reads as TGTGCCAGCAGCCAAGAGGCCGGAAGCAGCAATGAGCAGTTCTTC. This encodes CASSQEAGSSNEQFF.

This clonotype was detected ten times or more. The CDR3 protein is CASSARAGAGTQYF. CDR3 DNA: TGTGCCAGCAGTGCCCGGGCCGGTGCGGGGACCCAGTACTTC. The chain carries TRBV2 and TRBJ2-5, with D possibly being TRBD2 (5 bases). The CDR3 has 14 residues. The germline V and J ends were trimmed by 4 bases and 7 bases, with 16 bases remaining between them. Germline-derived CDR1 and CDR2 are SNHLY and FYNNEI.

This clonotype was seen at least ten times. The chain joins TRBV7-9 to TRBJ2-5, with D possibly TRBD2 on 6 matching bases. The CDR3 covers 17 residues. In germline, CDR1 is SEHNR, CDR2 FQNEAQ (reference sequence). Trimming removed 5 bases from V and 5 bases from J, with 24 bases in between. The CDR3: CASSPPRSAGRKETQYF. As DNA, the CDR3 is TGTGCCAGCAGCCCACCGAGGTCGGCGGGAAGGAAGGAGACCCAGTACTTC. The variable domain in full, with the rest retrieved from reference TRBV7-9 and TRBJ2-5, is DTGVSQNPRHKITKRGQNVTFRCDPISEHNRLYWYRQTLGQGPEFLTYFQNEAQLEKSRLLSDRFSAERPKGSFSTLEIQRTEQGDSAMYLCASSPPRSAGRKETQYFGPGTRLLVL.

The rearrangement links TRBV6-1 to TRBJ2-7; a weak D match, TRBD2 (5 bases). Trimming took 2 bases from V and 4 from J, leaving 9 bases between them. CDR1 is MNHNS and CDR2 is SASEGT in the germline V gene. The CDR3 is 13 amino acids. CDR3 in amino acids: CASSELAQYEQYF. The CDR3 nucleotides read TGTGCCAGCAGTGAACTAGCCCAGTACGAGCAGTACTTC.

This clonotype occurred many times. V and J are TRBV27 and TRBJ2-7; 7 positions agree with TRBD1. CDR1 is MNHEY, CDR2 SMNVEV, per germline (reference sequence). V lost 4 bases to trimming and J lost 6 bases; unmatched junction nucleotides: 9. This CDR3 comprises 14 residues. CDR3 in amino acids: CASSSKGQRGEQYF. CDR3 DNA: TGTGCCAGCAGTTCTAAGGGACAGAGGGGCGAGCAGTACTTC.

The CDR3 region is CSADPGLAGRYNEQFF. In DNA, the CDR3 is TGCAGTGCTGACCCGGGACTAGCGGGACGATACAATGAGCAGTTCTTC. The chain recombines TRBV20-1 with TRBJ2-1, with 13 bases lining up with TRBD2. There are 16 residues in the CDR3. Germline V gene sequence: CDR1 DFQATT, CDR2 SNEGSKA (reference sequence). J gave up 4 bases and V 5 bases, and 8 bases lay outside the gene matches.

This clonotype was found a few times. The DNA for the CDR3 is TGCGCCAGCAGGCTCAGCAGCGCCCCGGAGGTACCCCTCCACTTT. Residues: CASRLSSAPEVPLHF. This rearrangement joins TRBV5-1 to TRBJ1-6; no reliable D call. Germline lookup yields CDR1 SGHRS and CDR2 YFSETQ. This CDR3 contains 15 residues. V lost 5 bases and J lost 12, with 21 bases in between.

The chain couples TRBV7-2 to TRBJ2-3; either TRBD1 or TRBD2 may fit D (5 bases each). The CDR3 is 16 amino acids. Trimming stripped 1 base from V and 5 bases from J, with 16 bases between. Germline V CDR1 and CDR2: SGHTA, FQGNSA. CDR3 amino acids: CASSLGGAVWGDTQYF. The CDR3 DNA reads TGTGCCAGCAGCTTAGGAGGGGCGGTTTGGGGAGATACGCAGTATTTT. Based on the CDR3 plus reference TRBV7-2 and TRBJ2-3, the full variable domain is GAGVSQSPSNKVTEKGKDVELRCDPISGHTALYWYRQSLGQGLEFLIYFQGNSAPDKSGLPSDRFSAERTGGSVSTLTIQRTQQEDSAVYLCASSLGGAVWGDTQYFGPGTRLTVL.

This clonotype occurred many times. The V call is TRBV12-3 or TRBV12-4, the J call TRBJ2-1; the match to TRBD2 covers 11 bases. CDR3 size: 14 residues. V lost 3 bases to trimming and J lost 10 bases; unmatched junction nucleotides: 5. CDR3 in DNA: TGTGCCAGCAGTTTTGTCACTAGCGGGAGCGAGCAGTTCTTC. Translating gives CASSFVTSGSEQFF.

The CDR3 nucleotides are TGTGCCACCAGTGATTTTGGCGGACCATCCAACACTGAAGCTTTCTTT. Its protein product is CATSDFGGPSNTEAFF. The chain employs TRBV24-1 and TRBJ1-1; D call uncertain. V lost 1 base and J 2 bases, leaving 13 bases between the germline ends. Germline V CDR1 and CDR2: KGHDR, SFDVKD. CDR3 size: 16 residues.

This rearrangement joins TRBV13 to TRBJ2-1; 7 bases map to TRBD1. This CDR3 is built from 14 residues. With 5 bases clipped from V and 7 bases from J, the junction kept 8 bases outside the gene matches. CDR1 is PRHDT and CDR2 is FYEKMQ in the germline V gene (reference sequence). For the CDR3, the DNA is TGTGCCAGCAGCCCAAGGCTGACAGGGAATGAGCAGTTCTTC. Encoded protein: CASSPRLTGNEQFF. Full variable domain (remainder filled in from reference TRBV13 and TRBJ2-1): AAGVIQSPRHLIKEKRETATLKCYPIPRHDTVYWYQQGPGQDPQFLISFYEKMQSDKGSIPDRFSAQQFSDYHSELNMSSLELGDSALYFCASSPRLTGNEQFFGPGTRLTVL.

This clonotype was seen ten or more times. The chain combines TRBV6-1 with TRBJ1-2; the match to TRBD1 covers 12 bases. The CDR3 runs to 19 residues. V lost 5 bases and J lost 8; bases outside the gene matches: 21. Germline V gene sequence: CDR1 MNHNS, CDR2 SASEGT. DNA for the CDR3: TGTGCCAGCAGTCAAACGACCGGGACAGGGGGCTCTTTAGTCTTGGGCTACACCTTC. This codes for CASSQTTGTGGSLVLGYTF.

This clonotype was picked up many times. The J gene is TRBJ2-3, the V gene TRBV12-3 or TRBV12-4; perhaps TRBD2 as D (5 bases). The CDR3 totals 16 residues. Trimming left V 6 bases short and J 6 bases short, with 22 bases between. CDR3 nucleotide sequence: TGTGCCAGCAGCCCCCTACGGACTCACCTTCGGGATACGCAGTATTTT. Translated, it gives CASSPLRTHLRDTQYF.

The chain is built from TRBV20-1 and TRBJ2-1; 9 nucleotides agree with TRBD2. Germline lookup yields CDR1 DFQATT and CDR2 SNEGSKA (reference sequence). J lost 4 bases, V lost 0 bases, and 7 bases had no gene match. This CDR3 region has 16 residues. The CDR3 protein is CSARDYLAGTYNEQFF. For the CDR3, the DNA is TGCAGTGCTAGAGACTACCTAGCGGGAACTTACAATGAGCAGTTCTTC.

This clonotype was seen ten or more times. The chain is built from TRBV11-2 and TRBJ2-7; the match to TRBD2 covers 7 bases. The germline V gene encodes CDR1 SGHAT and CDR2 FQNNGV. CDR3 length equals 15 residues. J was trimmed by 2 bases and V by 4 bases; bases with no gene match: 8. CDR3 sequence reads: CASSSLADPTYEQYF. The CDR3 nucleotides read TGTGCCAGCAGCTCCCTAGCGGACCCCACCTACGAGCAGTACTTC.

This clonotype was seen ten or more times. DNA of the CDR3: TGTGCCAGCAGTTACCTGGGACAGGGGGCAAGGACCCAGTACTTC. Its protein product is CASSYLGQGARTQYF. The chain uses TRBV6-5 and TRBJ2-5; 12 bases map to TRBD1. The length of the CDR3 is 15 residues. Germline CDR1 is MNHEY and CDR2 is SVGAGI. V lost 2 bases and J lost 7; bases outside the gene matches: 5.

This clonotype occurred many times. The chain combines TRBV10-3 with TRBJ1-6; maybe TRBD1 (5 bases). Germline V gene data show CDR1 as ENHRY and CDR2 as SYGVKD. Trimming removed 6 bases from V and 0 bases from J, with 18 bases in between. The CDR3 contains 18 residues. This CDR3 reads CAISRRQLPSSYNSPLHF. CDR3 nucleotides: TGTGCCATCAGCCGACGACAGCTACCCAGCTCCTATAATTCACCCCTCCACTTT.

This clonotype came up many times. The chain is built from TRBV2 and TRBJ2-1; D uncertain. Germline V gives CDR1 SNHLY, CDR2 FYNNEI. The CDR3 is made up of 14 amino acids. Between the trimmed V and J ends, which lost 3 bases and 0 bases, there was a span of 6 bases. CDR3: CASSERVSYNEQFF. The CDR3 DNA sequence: TGTGCCAGCAGTGAGAGAGTCTCCTACAATGAGCAGTTCTTC. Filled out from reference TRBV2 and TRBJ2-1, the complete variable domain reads EPEVTQTPSHQVTQMGQEVILRCVPISNHLYFYWYRQILGQKVEFLVSFYNNEISEKSEIFDDQFSVERPDGSNFTLKIRSTKLEDSAMYFCASSERVSYNEQFFGPGTRLTVL.

The CDR3 region has the DNA TGTGCCAGCAGCCGAACGGGGCGGGCCGGATCCGGAAACACCATATATTTT. Protein product: CASSRTGRAGSGNTIYF. V usage is TRBV4-2 and J usage is TRBJ1-3, with D tentatively TRBD1 (5 bases). Germline V gene lookup returns CDR1 LGHNA and CDR2 YNFKEQ. Trimming removed 4 bases at V and 4 bases at J, with 20 bases between. The CDR3 is made up of 17 amino acids.

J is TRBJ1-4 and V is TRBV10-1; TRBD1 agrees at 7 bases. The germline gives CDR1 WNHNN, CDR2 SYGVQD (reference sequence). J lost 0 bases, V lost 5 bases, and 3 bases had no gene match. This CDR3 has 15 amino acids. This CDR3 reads CASSKGTATNEKLFF. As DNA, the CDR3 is TGCGCCAGCAGTAAAGGGACAGCAACTAATGAAAAACTGTTTTTT.

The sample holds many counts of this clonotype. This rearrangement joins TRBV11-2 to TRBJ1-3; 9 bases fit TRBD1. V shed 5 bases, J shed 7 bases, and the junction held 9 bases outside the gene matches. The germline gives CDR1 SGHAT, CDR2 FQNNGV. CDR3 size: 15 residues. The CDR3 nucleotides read TGTGCCAGCAGCCTGGGACAGGGACCCTCTAACACCATATATTTT. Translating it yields CASSLGQGPSNTIYF.

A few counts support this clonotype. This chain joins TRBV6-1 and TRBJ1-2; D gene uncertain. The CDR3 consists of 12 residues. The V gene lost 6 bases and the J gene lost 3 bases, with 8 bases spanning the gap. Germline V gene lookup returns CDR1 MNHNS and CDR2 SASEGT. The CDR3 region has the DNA TGTGCCAGCAGCCCGATGGACTATGGCTACACCTTC. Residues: CASSPMDYGYTF.

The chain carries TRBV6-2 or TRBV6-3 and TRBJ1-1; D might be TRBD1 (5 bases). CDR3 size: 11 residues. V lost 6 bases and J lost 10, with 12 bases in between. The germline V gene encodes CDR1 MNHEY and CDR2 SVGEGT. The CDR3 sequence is CASRTPGGAFF. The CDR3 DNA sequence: TGTGCCAGCAGAACCCCCGGGGGAGCTTTCTTT.

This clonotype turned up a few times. The CDR3 region is CASSQSTGSQPQHF. In DNA, the CDR3 is TGTGCCAGCAGCCAATCGACCGGGAGTCAGCCCCAGCATTTT. This chain connects TRBV3-1 to TRBJ1-5; D is unresolved. Germline lookup yields CDR1 LGHDT and CDR2 YNNKEL (reference sequence). Trimming took 2 bases from V and 6 from J, leaving 11 bases between them. The CDR3 has 14 residues.

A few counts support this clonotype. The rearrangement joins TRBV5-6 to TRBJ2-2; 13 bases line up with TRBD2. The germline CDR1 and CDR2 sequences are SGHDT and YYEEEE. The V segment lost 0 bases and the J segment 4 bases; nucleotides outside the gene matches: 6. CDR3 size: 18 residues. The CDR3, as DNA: TGTGCCAGCAGCTTGGTGATTACTAGCGGGAGGGTCACCGGGGAGCTGTTTTTT. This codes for CASSLVITSGRVTGELFF.

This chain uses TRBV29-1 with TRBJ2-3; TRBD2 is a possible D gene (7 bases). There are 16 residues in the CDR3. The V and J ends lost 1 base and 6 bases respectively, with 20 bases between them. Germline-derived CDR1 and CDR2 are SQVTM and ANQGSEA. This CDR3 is CSVEGGWGGAGDTQYF. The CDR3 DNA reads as TGCAGCGTTGAAGGGGGGTGGGGGGGCGCAGGGGATACGCAGTATTTT.

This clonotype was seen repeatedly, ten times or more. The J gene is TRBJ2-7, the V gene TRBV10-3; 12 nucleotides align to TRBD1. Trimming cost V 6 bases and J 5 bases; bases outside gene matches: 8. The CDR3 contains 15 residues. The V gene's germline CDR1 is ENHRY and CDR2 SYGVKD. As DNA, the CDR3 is TGTGCCATCAGGCCCCGGGACAGGGGGCGAGACGAGCAGTACTTC. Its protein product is CAIRPRDRGRDEQYF.

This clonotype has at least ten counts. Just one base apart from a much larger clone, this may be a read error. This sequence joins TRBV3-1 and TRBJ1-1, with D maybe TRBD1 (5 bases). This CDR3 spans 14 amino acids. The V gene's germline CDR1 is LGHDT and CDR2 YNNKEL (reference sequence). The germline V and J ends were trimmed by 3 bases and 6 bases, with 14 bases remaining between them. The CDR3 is CASSHSGGRAEAFF. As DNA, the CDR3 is TGTGCCAGCAGCCATTCGGGGGGACGGGCTGAAGCTTTCTTT.

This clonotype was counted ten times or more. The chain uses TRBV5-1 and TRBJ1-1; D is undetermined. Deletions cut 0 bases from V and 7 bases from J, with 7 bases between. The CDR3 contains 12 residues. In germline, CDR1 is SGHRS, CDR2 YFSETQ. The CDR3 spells CASSLGGFEAFF. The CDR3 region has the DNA TGCGCCAGCAGCTTGGGTGGATTTGAAGCTTTCTTT.

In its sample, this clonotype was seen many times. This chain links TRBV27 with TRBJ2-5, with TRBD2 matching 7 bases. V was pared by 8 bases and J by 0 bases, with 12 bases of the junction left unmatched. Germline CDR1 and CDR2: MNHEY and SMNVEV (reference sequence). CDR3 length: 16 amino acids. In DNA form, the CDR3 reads TGTGCCAGCGGGACCTGGGGCGGGAGACACCAAGAGACCCAGTACTTC. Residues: CASGTWGGRHQETQYF.

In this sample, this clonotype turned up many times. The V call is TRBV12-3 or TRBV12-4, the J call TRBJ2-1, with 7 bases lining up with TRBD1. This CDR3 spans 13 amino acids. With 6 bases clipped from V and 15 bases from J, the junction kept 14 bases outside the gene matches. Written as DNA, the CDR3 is TGTGCCAGCAGCGCCGATAGGGGGCCCCTACTGTTCTTC. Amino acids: CASSADRGPLLFF.

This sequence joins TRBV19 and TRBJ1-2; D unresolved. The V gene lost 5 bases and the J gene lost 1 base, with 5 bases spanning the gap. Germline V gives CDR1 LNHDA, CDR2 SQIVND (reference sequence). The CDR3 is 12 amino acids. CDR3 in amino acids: CASSQLNYGYTF. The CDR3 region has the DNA TGTGCCAGTAGTCAGCTTAACTATGGCTACACCTTC.